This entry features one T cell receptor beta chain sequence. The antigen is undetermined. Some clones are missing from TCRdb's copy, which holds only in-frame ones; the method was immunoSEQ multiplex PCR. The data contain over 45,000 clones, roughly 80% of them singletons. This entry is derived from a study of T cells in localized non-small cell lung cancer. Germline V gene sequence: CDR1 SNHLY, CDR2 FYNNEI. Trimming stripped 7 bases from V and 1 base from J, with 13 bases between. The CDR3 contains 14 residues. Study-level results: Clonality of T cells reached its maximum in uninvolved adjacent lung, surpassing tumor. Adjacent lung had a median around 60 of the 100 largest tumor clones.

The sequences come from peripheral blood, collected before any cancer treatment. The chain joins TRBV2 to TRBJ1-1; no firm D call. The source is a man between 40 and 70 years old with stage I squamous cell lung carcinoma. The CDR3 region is CASMKAGTNTEAFF. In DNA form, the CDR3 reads TGTGCCAGCATGAAAGCAGGCACGAACACTGAAGCTTTCTTT. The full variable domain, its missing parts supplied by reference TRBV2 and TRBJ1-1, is EPEVTQTPSHQVTQMGQEVILRCVPISNHLYFYWYRQILGQKVEFLVSFYNNEISEKSEIFDDQFSVERPDGSNFTLKIRSTKLEDSAMYFCASMKAGTNTEAFFGQGTRLTVV.